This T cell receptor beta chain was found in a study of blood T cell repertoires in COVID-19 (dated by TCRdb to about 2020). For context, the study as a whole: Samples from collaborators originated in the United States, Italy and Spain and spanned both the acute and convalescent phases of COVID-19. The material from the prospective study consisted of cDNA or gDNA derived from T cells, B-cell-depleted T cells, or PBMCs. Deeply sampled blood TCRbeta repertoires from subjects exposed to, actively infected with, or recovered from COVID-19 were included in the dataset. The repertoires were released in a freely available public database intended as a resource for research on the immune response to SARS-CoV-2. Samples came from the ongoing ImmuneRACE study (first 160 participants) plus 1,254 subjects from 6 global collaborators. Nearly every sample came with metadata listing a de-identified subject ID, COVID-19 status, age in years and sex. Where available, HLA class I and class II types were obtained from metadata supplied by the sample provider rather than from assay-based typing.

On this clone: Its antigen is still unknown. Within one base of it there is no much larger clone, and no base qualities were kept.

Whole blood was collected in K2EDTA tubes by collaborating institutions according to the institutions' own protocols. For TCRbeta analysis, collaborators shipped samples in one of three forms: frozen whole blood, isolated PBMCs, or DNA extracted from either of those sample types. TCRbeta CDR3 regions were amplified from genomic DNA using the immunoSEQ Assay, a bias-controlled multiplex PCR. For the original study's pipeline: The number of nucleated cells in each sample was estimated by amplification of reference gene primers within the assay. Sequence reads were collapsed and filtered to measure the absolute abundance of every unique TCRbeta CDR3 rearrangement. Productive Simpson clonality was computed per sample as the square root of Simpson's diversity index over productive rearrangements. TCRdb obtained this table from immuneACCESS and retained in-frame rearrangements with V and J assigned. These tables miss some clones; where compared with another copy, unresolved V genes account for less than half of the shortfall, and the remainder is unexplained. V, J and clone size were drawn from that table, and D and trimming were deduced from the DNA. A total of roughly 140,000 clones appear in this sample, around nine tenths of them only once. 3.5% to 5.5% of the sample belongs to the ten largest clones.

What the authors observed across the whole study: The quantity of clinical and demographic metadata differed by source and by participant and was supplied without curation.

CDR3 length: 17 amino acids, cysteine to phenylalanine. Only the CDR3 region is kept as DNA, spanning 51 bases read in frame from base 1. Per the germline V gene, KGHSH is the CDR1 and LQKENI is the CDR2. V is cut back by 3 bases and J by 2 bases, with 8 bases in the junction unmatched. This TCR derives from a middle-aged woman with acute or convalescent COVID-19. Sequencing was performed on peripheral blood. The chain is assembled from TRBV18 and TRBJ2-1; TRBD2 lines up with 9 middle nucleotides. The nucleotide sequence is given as TGTGCCAGCTCACCCTTTATAGCGGGGGACACCTACAATGAGCAGTTCTTC. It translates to CASSPFIAGDTYNEQFF. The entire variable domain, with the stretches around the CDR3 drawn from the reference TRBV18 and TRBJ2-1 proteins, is NAGVMQNPRHLVRRRGQEARLRCSPMKGHSHVYWYRQLPEEGLKFMVYLQKENIIDESGMPKERFSAEFPKEGPSILRIQQVVRGDSAAYFCASSPFIAGDTYNEQFFGPGTRLTVL.